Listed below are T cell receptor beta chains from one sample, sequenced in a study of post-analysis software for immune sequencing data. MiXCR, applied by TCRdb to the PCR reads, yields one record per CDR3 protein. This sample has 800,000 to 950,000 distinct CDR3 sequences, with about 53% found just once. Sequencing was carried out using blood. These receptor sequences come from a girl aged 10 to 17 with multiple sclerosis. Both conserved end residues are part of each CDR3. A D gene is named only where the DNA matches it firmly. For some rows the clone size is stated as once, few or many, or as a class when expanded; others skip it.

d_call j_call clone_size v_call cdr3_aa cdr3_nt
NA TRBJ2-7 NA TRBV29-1 CGVRDSYEQYF TGCGGCGTCAGGGATAGCTACGAGCAGTACTTC
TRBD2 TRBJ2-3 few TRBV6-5 CASSYGLAGGPDTQYF TGTGCCAGCAGTTACGGACTAGCGGGAGGGCCAGATACGCAGTATTTT
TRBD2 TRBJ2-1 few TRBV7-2 CASSLGISGIHNGQFF TGTGCCAGCAGCTTAGGCATTAGCGGGATTCACAATGGGCAGTTCTTC
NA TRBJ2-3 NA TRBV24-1 CATSDSMSTDTQYF TGTGCCACCAGTGATTCGATGAGCACAGATACGCAGTATTTT
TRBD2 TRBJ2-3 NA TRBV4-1 CASSQLPSGLADTQYF TGCGCCAGCAGCCAACTTCCTAGCGGGCTGGCAGATACGCAGTATTTT
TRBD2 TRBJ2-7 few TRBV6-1 CASSRRPLGASGIYEQYF TGTGCCAGCAGCCGAAGACCCCTCGGTGCTAGCGGGATCTACGAGCAGTACTTC
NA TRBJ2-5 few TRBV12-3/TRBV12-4 CASSWGGEQYF TGTGCCAGCAGTTGGGGCGGGGAGCAGTACTTC
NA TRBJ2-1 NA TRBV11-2 CASSLVGTSVQFF TGTGCCAGCAGCTTAGTAGGAACAAGTGTGCAGTTCTTC
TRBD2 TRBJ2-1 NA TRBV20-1 CSAGPGLGGYNEQFF TGCAGTGCTGGACCGGGACTAGGGGGATACAATGAGCAGTTCTTC
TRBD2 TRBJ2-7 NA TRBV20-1 CSAPYTQGGLYEQYF TGCAGTGCTCCCTATACTCAGGGAGGGCTCTACGAGCAGTACTTC
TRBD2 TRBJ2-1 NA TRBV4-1 CASSHSTSGGAYNEQFF TGCGCCAGCAGCCATTCGACTAGCGGGGGGGCTTACAATGAGCAGTTCTTC
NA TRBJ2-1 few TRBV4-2 CASSQPPGIARLEQFF TGTGCCAGCAGCCAACCCCCCGGGATCGCGCGGCTTGAGCAGTTCTTC
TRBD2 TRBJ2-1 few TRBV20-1 CSAEGLAGGNNEQFF TGCAGTGCTGAGGGACTAGCGGGAGGGAACAATGAGCAGTTCTTC
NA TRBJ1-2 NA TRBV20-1 CSARGHTADCGYTF TGCAGTGCTAGAGGGCATACTGCTGACTGTGGCTACACCTTC
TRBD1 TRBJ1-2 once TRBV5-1 CASSATGSPYGYTF TGCGCCAGCAGCGCGACAGGGAGTCCTTATGGCTACACCTTC
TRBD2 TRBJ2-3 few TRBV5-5 CASSFGTSDTDTQYF TGTGCCAGCAGCTTCGGGACTAGCGACACAGATACGCAGTATTTT
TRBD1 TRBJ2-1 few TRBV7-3 CASNRGSGNEQFF TGTGCCTCGAACAGGGGGAGCGGCAATGAGCAGTTCTTC
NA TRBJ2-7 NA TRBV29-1 CSVDRASGEQYF TGCAGCGTTGACAGGGCCAGCGGCGAGCAGTACTTC
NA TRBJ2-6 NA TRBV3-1 CASSHQGMPGANVLTF TGTGCCAGCAGCCACCAGGGCATGCCTGGGGCCAACGTCCTGACTTTC
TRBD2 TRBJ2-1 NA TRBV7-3 CASSSPGLAGGGSSYNEQFF TGTGCCAGCAGCTCTCCGGGACTAGCGGGAGGCGGGAGCTCCTACAATGAGCAGTTCTTC
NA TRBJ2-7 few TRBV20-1 CSATRDQTRRDEQYF TGCAGTGCTACCCGGGACCAAACCCGTAGGGACGAGCAGTACTTC
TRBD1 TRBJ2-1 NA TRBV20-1 CSASLAPGDRGQGILNEQFF TGCAGTGCTAGTCTAGCCCCGGGGGACAGGGGGCAAGGGATTCTCAATGAGCAGTTCTTC